This T cell receptor beta chain appears in the sequencing data of a study of cytomegalovirus exposure and HLA in healthy donors (dated by TCRdb to the late 2010s). For context, the study as a whole: According to an earlier analysis of 587 of the donors, about 179 million T cells yielded approximately 120 million unique TCR beta sequences and about 300 Gb of sequence data. An early release covering about 600 HLA-typed donors comprised about 300 gigabases of sequencing data and some 79 million unique TCR sequences. Of the 350 to 450 genotyped donors, approximately 83% fell in the genetic ancestry cluster associated with self-reported Caucasian donors. The study aimed to test whether signatures of past pathogen exposure could be identified by cataloging public T cell receptors. The study profiled the T cell repertoires of more than 500 subjects by immunosequencing and related them to cytomegalovirus serostatus. Besides the first cohort of roughly 700 subjects, a separate validation cohort made up of 95 to 150 different subjects was used. The study combined high-throughput TCR immunosequencing, statistical association of individual TCRs with disease status, and machine learning to predict cytomegalovirus infection status. A later analysis re-analyzed previously published TCR beta repertoires from about 600 donors and added high-resolution HLA genotyping to study TCR occurrence patterns. The later analysis used no new phenotypic data to find candidate immune exposures, relying instead on TCR beta sequences and their occurrence across donors. To decide whether each TCR beta V gene segment behaved as functional or pseudogenic, an earlier analysis of fewer than 750 of the donors relied on high-throughput TCR beta sequencing. Donor age, sex, ethnicity and CMV serostatus were compiled together with the repertoire data. A later genetic analysis used genome-wide SNP genotypes for about 55% of the 666 donors, treating that subset as a discovery cohort. All discovery cohort repertoires had been generated using a single sequencing platform. Class I and class II HLA loci were covered by the typing at four-digit resolution. Typing coverage differed by locus: A, B, C, DRB1 and DQB1 were typed in about 620-640 donors, DQA1 in 522, DPA1 in some 610, and DPB1 in 472. Roughly 5 DR-DQ haplotypes were treated as single units for association and clustering because of strong linkage in the cohort. Among 300 to 500 genotyped donors of the cohort, an average of about 240,000 unique TCR beta nucleotide sequences was sequenced per donor, of which about 18% were non-productive. The research as a whole found: A later analysis found that TCR association rates varied across HLA loci, with DRB1 alleles showing the most associated TCRs and HLA-C alleles the fewest. Most TCR sequences were seen in very few donors, while some public TCRs were found in many individuals. The authors suggested that the approach could potentially be generalized to other disease states and immunological phenotypes. CMV serostatus was the only immune exposure information available for the cohort. Because counts were too low, roughly 18 rarely observed V segments, including chromosome 9 orphons, were left out of the earlier analysis of 500 to 750 of the donors. Presence/absence analyses assumed roughly uniform sequencing depth across donors, an assumption that may not hold. In a later analysis, several top co-occurrence clusters were reported to appear linked to parvovirus B19, influenza, CMV and Epstein-Barr virus. A further reported finding was that TCR beta sequences accurately predicted the HLA-A and HLA-B alleles for most subjects in the first cohort. The sequencing pipeline was judged likely to have produced a cluster of highly shared sequence variants as a technical artifact. Because some donors lacked HLA typing at each locus, the association tests relied only on the typed subset. Strong co-occurrence of HLA alleles, especially DR and DQ, made assigning TCR associations to individual alleles difficult. Correlated functional status among segregating V segments might be attributable to linkage disequilibrium, but an unknown experimental factor could not be ruled out. In a later analysis, HLA-associated TCR beta chains showed more clonal expansion and lower generation probabilities than non-associated chains that were equally common. The 87-base-pair reads could not distinguish some IMGT-functional V segments, including TRBV6-2 and TRBV6-3, so those segments were excluded. V-gene and J-gene trimming of TCR beta chains was associated with a missense DCLRE1C variant in a later genetic analysis, and the association was replicated in an independent cohort. In a later genetic analysis, fewer N-insertions in productive TCRs were reported among donors in an Asian-associated ancestry cluster than the roughly 700-donor mean. Specific HLA alleles were associated with 15,000 to 20,000 TCR beta sequences at a false discovery rate of 0.05 in a later analysis. Three of the identified cytomegalovirus-associated TCR beta chains were confirmed in vitro to be specific for cytomegalovirus antigens. In the study, 150 to 200 TCR beta chains were listed as associated with cytomegalovirus. Broadly in line with IMGT annotations, most TCR beta V segments showed up in productive rearrangements about 90% or about 30% of the time in an earlier analysis of around 600 of the donors. In this cohort, only TCR beta chains were sequenced, and detectable features were limited by the absence of alpha or paired-chain data. According to a later analysis, most CMV-associated TCR beta chains appeared to be HLA-restricted, and the HLA associations seemed to be driven largely by CMV exposure. In both the original and validation cohorts, the classifier was reported to diagnose cytomegalovirus status with high specificity and sensitivity.

About this clone: The antigen this receptor binds is unknown. No much larger clonotype is one base removed from it; base qualities were not supplied.

The cohort consisted of some 670 healthy bone marrow donors. At the time of sampling, all cohort members were nominally healthy, though unrecorded immune exposures were likely present. The donor tested CMV seropositive, placing the donor among the 290 or so seropositive members of the cohort. Each donor provided a peripheral blood sample, and peripheral blood mononuclear cells were used for TCR beta sequencing. Genomic DNA extraction from the blood cell samples was performed with the Qiagen DNeasy Blood Extraction Kit. The CDR3 spans 13 residues, from the cysteine through the phenylalanine. Of the read, only the CDR3 DNA is kept; its 39 bases are in frame from base 1. Unmatched junction bases come to 4, with V trimmed by 9 bases and J by 1 base. The germline V gene encodes CDR1 MDHEN and CDR2 SYDVKM. Library construction relied on the immunoSEQ multiplex PCR assay. For the multiplex PCR, a mixture combining 60 forward primers for TCR Vbeta segments and 13 reverse primers for TCR Jbeta segments was used. The CDR3 region of rearranged TCR beta genes was amplified from genomic DNA by a multiplex PCR assay. The Illumina HiSeq System was used to sequence the amplified TCR beta libraries as 87-base-pair reads. In the source study's methods: A later analysis tallied roughly 76 million unique TCR beta chains across the 660 or so repertoires, and about 10 million of those chains were shared by two or more donors. To remove PCR and sequencing errors, raw reads were error-corrected and collapsed into unique sequences using a nearest-neighbor algorithm that merged closely related sequences. V, D and J gene segments were assigned by aligning CDR3 sequences to IMGT reference sequences. Each retained sequence needed at least a six-nucleotide match to both a V gene segment and a J gene segment. Rearrangements were classified as productive when the CDR3 lacked stop codons and remained in frame with V and J, and all other rearrangements were classified as non-productive. Following IMGT convention, CDR3 was defined as the stretch from the second conserved V-encoded cysteine to the conserved J-encoded phenylalanine. The earlier analysis of roughly 590 of the donors excluded any sequence lacking an unambiguous match to a single V gene segment. In an earlier analysis of roughly 600 of the donors, a V segment was called functional when productive rearrangements were above 56.7%, and segregating when the standard deviation between donors exceeded 5%. A statistical classification framework was built to diagnose cytomegalovirus status from the catalog of TCR beta chain sequences. V and J gene assignment, in a later analysis, came from comparing TCR nucleotide sequences with IMGT/GENE-DB human TR gene sequences. Using the TCRdist pipeline, a later analysis assigned CDR3 sequences along with most-parsimonious VDJ recombination scenarios. In a later analysis, each TCR beta chain was defined by its CDR3 amino acid sequence together with its V-gene family, and reads lacking a unique V-gene family were excluded. To address suspected cross-contamination and a sequencing artifact, a later analysis removed around 600 highly shared, low-generation-probability nucleotide sequences. In a later analysis, a clonal expansion index for each public chain was calculated from normalized within-repertoire ranks of inferred template counts. Generation probabilities in a later analysis came from a VDJ recombination model fitted to out-of-frame rearrangements, and those results were checked against IGoR. In a later analysis, TCR-TCR, TCR-HLA and TCR-CMV co-occurrence was scored with hypergeometric tests, and a repertoire-size bias correction was applied to TCR pairs. In a later analysis, false discovery rates were estimated by permuting HLA or CMV assignments 20 times. In a later analysis, co-occurring TCRs were grouped using DBSCAN, and TCRdist sequence similarity was added for clustering within HLA-allele-positive subsets. Repertoires with fewer than 30,000 or more than 120,000 public chains, plus five repertoires with anomalous nucleotide sharing, were excluded from co-occurrence clustering. Drawn from immuneACCESS, this table holds only the in-frame rearrangements with V and J called that TCRdb kept. Clones are partly lost; checked studies trace under half to an unresolved V gene and leave the rest unexplained. V, J and clone size reflect that table, while D and trimming were determined from the DNA. The sample table records 130,000 or so clones; approximately 8% of these occur just once. The leading ten clones occupy about 6% of the sample.

Recombination linked TRBV28 to TRBJ2-5; 8 junctional bases match TRBD1. The source of this sequence is a woman aged 40 to 49 in good health and CMV-seropositive. Specimen: PBMCs. Here the CDR3 is given as CASGQGSQETQYF. The nucleotides read TGTGCCAGTGGACAGGGCTCCCAAGAGACCCAGTACTTC. The entire variable domain, with the stretches around the CDR3 drawn from the reference TRBV28 and TRBJ2-5 proteins, is DVKVTQSSRYLVKRTGEKVFLECVQDMDHENMFWYRQDPGLGLRLIYFSYDVKMKEKGDIPEGYSVSREKKERFSLILESASTNQTSMYLCASGQGSQETQYFGPGTRLLVL.